This TCR beta chain was sequenced in a study of early T cells in non-severe SARS-CoV-2 infection. Separate cDNA molecules each had unique molecular identifiers attached to them. TCRdb recomputed calls from the 5' RACE reads with MiXCR, one row per CDR3 protein. The sample has 60,000 to 70,000 distinct CDR3 sequences, 9.1% seen once. This receptor was obtained from an adult who was a healthcare worker with PCR-confirmed SARS-CoV-2 infection or an uninfected control (not recorded which). Sequencing was carried out using whole blood.

The CDR3 DNA is TGTGCCAGCAGTTGGGACAGGCAACCCTACAATGAGCAGTTCTTC. This gives the protein CASSWDRQPYNEQFF. The gene calls are TRBV12-3 or TRBV12-4 and TRBJ2-1; 8 positions match TRBD1. The junction had 4 bases not matched to a gene; V was cut back by 4 bases and J by 2 bases. CDR3 length: 15 residues.